This T cell receptor beta chain was sequenced during a study of T cell repertoires in cytomegalovirus infection. Across the study: In public TCR beta signatures, there were indications of both CMV infection and matching HLA type.

Trimming took 1 base from V and 5 from J, leaving 11 bases between them. Germline V gives CDR1 DFQATT, CDR2 SNEGSKA (reference sequence). This CDR3 region has 13 residues. This clonotype occurred a few times. Its matching antigen is unknown. The study's findings and limits: HLA-C-restricted, CMV-specific TCR beta clonotypes were dominant ex vivo.

TCRdb ran MiXCR on the reads and lists one entry per CDR3 protein. This table has about 110,000 distinct CDR3 sequences, 30% appearing once. V usage is TRBV20-1 and J usage is TRBJ1-2; D remains unclear. The input for sequencing was CD8+ T cells from cultured PBMCs, taken from culture after CMV antigen stimulation. The clonotype was recovered from a human donor in good health (CMV status not recorded). Some clones in this sample may be carry-over from other donors' samples. CDR3 loop: CSARGHRQYGYTF. The DNA for the CDR3 is TGCAGTGCTAGAGGCCATCGGCAGTATGGCTACACCTTC.